The clone carrying this TCR beta chain was detected ten times or more. What it binds is unknown. V dropped 3 bases and J dropped 4; count of bases not matched to a gene: 1. The CDR3 is 14 residues long. Germline V gives CDR1 DFQATT, CDR2 SNEGSKA (reference sequence). This specimen belongs to a study of early T cells in non-severe SARS-CoV-2 infection. Study at large: The sequenced material was bulk RNA from unsorted whole blood, and its chains were unpaired. The study, taken as a whole, reports: VDJdb matching skewed toward anti-spike CD8 responses, missing private and CD4 specificities.

Individual cDNA molecules received unique molecular identifiers. MiXCR, applied by TCRdb to the 5' RACE reads, yields one record per CDR3 protein. The sample lists about 55,000 distinct CDR3 sequences, under 15% seen once, with less than 4.5% in the top ten. The chain is built from TRBV20-1 and TRBJ2-1; 12 nucleotides line up with TRBD2. The sequenced material came from whole blood. The clonotype originates from an adult who was a healthcare worker with PCR-confirmed SARS-CoV-2 infection or an uninfected control (not recorded which). The CDR3 sequence is CSARGLAGYNEQFF. The CDR3 bases are TGCAGTGCTAGGGGACTAGCGGGTTACAATGAGCAGTTCTTC.